This is a list of T cell receptor beta chains from one sample in a study of blood T cell repertoires in COVID-19. Sequenced by immunoSEQ multiplex PCR; TCRdb stores in-frame clones only, minus some. The sample has about 94,000 clones, around 83% seen once; the top ten hold 13%. The specimen was peripheral blood. These receptors all stem from a woman aged 60-70 years in a cohort sampled during active or convalescent COVID-19. Each CDR3 is given with its conserved first and last residue. A D gene is named only where the DNA matches it firmly. Some rows mark clone size as missing; the rest say once, few, many or name a class of expanded clone.

D gene | J gene | CDR3 length | V gene | clone size | CDR3 protein | CDR3 DNA
NA | TRBJ2-3 | 17 | TRBV4-2 | NA | CASSQDYTGLSTDTQYF | TGTGCCAGCAGCCAAGATTATACGGGTCTGAGCACAGATACGCAGTATTTT
NA | TRBJ1-5 | 12 | TRBV6-1 | NA | CASSEGGGPQHF | TGTGCCAGCAGTGAAGGCGGGGGGCCCCAGCATTTT
TRBD2 | TRBJ2-3 | 16 | TRBV7-2 | NA | CASSLSGGWGGDTQYF | TGTGCCAGCAGCCTCAGCGGGGGGTGGGGTGGAGATACGCAGTATTTT
NA | TRBJ2-3 | 18 | TRBV5-4 | NA | CASSLARGRGPSTDTQYF | TGTGCCAGCAGCTTGGCTCGAGGGAGAGGGCCGAGCACAGATACGCAGTATTTT
TRBD2 | TRBJ2-3 | 14 | TRBV5-6 | few | CASSSGGRLDTQYF | TGTGCCAGCAGTTCGGGGGGAAGGTTAGATACGCAGTATTTT
NA | TRBJ2-2 | 17 | TRBV28 | NA | CASSLDSTKWDTGELFF | TGTGCCAGCAGTTTAGACTCGACTAAATGGGACACCGGGGAGCTGTTTTTT
TRBD2 | TRBJ2-3 | 15 | TRBV19 | NA | CASSSSGGLTDTQYF | TGTGCCAGTAGTTCAAGCGGGGGCCTCACAGATACGCAGTATTTT
NA | TRBJ1-4 | 12 | TRBV29-1 | NA | CSVDRGGEKLFF | TGCAGCGTGGACCGGGGTGGTGAAAAACTGTTTTTT
TRBD2 | TRBJ2-7 | 14 | TRBV3-1/TRBV3-2 | NA | CASSLGLAGVEQYF | TGTGCCAGCAGCCTGGGACTAGCGGGGGTCGAGCAGTACTTC
TRBD1 | TRBJ2-7 | 16 | TRBV6-6 | NA | CASSGRLDRITYEQYF | TGTGCCAGCAGTGGGAGACTGGACAGGATTACCTACGAGCAGTACTTC
NA | TRBJ1-1 | 14 | TRBV7-3 | NA | CASSRQGLNTEAFF | TGTGCCAGCAGCCGCCAGGGCTTGAACACTGAAGCTTTCTTT
NA | TRBJ1-2 | 11 | TRBV29-1 | few | CSVTTGDGYTF | TGCAGCGTTACGACGGGGGATGGCTACACCTTC
NA | TRBJ2-3 | 16 | TRBV5-6 | NA | CASSSLRDISTDTQYF | TGTGCCAGCAGCTCACTACGGGACATCAGCACAGATACGCAGTATTTT
TRBD1 | TRBJ2-7 | 13 | TRBV6-5 | NA | CASKGAGSGEQYF | TGTGCCAGTAAGGGGGCAGGATCGGGCGAGCAGTACTTC
NA | TRBJ2-3 | 13 | TRBV4-1 | NA | CASSRGSTDTQYF | TGCGCCAGCAGCCGCGGCAGCACAGATACGCAGTATTTT